This T cell receptor beta chain was sequenced during a study of blood T cell repertoires in COVID-19. Symptom resolution, clearance, or two negative PCRs marked the recovered donors of Cohort 3. The CDR3 extends over 14 amino acids. Trimming shortened V by 3 bases and J by 2 bases, and 10 bases separated the two germline ends. Looked up from germline, CDR1 is MNHEY and CDR2 is SMNVEV (reference sequence). TCRdb's table, derived via immunoSEQ multiplex PCR, lists solely in-frame clones and lacks some. Of around 220,000 clones listed, about 83% are singletons. The chain recombines TRBV27 with TRBJ1-2; D not resolved. The TCR comes from a woman between 35 and 50 years old who had recovered from COVID-19. Sample: PBMCs or T cells enriched from blood (not recorded which). This chain's CDR3 is CASSFAGANYGYTF. CDR3 in DNA: TGTGCCAGCAGTTTTGCAGGCGCGAACTATGGCTACACCTTC.